This T cell receptor (beta chain) appears in the sequencing data of a study of T cell responses to AZD1222 COVID-19 vaccine. Study findings and constraints: It was only after the peak T cell response that any repertoires were sampled. It was only a handful of AZD1222 recipients who were seropositive at baseline.

This clone was seen once. No antigen is known for it. Germline V CDR1 and CDR2: SGHTS, YDEGEE. Trimming pared 5 bases from V and 6 bases from J, leaving 14 bases between. This CDR3 is 13 amino acids long. Libraries were prepared by immunoSEQ multiplex PCR; TCRdb keeps only in-frame clonotypes and omits some of them. The sample comprises roughly 150,000 clones, under 95% of which are singletons, and 5.1% rests with the top ten. This receptor was obtained from an adult who received the AZD1222 COVID-19 vaccine. The specimen was peripheral blood, collected 28 days after the second AZD1222 dose. The V and J genes are TRBV5-8 and TRBJ1-2; D ambiguous. CDR3 in DNA: TGTGCCAGCAGGTACGTGGTTTTAGATGGCTACACCTTC. Its translation is CASRYVVLDGYTF.